This T cell receptor beta chain was retrieved from a study of blood T cell repertoires in COVID-19. Overall study: Both acute and convalescent COVID-19 samples were obtained from the United States, Italy and Spain.

Seattle-derived patients entered the study during active infection and were followed longitudinally. TCRdb keeps only in-frame clones here, not all; method: immunoSEQ multiplex PCR. The sample contains roughly 340,000 clones, 89% of which appear only once. This clone was seen only once. CDR3 length: 15 residues. The V end lost 4 bases, the J end lost 2 bases, and 14 bases lay between the germline ends. Germline V gene data show CDR1 as MNHEY and CDR2 as SVGAGI. Sequenced input: peripheral blood. The chain links TRBV6-5 to TRBJ2-5; D may be TRBD1 (6 bases). The source of this sequence is a woman in her 30s with COVID-19, enrolled during active disease. CDR3 nucleotide sequence: TGTGCCAGCAGTTTTCCCAGGACAGTGCAAGAGACCCAGTACTTC. Translation: CASSFPRTVQETQYF.